The T cell receptor beta chain under discussion was sequenced for a study of T cells in Graves' hyperthyroidism and ophthalmopathy. RNA transcripts were the template for amplifying TCR beta CDR3 regions. HTBI primers were used for first-round RT-PCR of the TCR CDR3. TCRdb reprocessed the multiplex PCR reads with MiXCR, giving one entry per CDR3 protein. This table has hundreds of thousands of distinct CDR3 sequences, 20% to 25% appearing once. Duration under 3 months, a NOSPECS grade of at least 4, and a Clinical Activity Score of at least 3 characterized the ophthalmopathy patients. An approximately 10 ml volume of fresh peripheral blood provided the PBMCs. With 3 bases removed from V and 5 bases from J, the gap between germline ends came to 8 bases. This CDR3 comprises 13 residues. In germline, CDR1 is SGHTA, CDR2 FQGTGA. General study findings and limits: Most clonotypes that expanded in the thyroid above 0.001 also showed up in blood.

The sample holds many counts of this clonotype. Its specificity is not known. The specimen sequenced was blood. The sequence was obtained from a man aged 25-45 years with Graves' ophthalmopathy. The rearrangement uses TRBV7-3 and TRBJ2-1; D is perhaps TRBD1 (6 bases). CDR3 protein: CASSFDRNNEQFF. The CDR3 DNA reads TGTGCCAGCAGCTTCGACAGGAACAATGAGCAGTTCTTC.